This paragraph reports one TCR beta chain. This sample stems from a study of siplizumab effects on memory and regulatory T cells. Clones were read by immunoSEQ multiplex PCR, and TCRdb kept only the in-frame ones, dropping some. This sample yields some 62,000 clones, of which around 79% are seen a single time; roughly 0.4% belongs to the top ten. V shed 6 bases, J shed 4 bases, and the junction held 6 bases outside the gene matches. In germline, CDR1 is SQVTM, CDR2 ANQGSEA. This CDR3 contains 14 residues. The sample taken for sequencing was memory CD4+ T cells sorted from blood. The sequence was collected from a human donor in good health. The chain recombines TRBV29-1 with TRBJ2-1, with TRBD1 matching over 10 bases. CDR3 DNA: TGCAGCGTGCGCCGGGACAGGGGATACAATGAGCAGTTCTTC. Amino acid sequence: CSVRRDRGYNEQFF.